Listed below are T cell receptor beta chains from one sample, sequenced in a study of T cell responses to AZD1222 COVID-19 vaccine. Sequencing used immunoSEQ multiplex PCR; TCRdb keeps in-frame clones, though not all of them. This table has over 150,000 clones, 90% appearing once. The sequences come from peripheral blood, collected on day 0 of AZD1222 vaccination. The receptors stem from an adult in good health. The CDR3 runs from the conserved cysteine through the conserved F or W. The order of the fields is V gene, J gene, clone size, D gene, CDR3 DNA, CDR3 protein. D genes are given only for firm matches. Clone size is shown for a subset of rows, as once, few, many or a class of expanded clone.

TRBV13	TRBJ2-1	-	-	TGTGCCAGCAGCTTAACCCACAATGAGCAGTTCTTC	CASSLTHNEQFF
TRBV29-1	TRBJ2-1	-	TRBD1	TGCAGCGTTGTGGGACCGGGACAGCGGACCTTTGAGCAGTTCTTC	CSVVGPGQRTFEQFF
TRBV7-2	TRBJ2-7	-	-	TGTGCCAGCAGCCTTGATAGGAGGGAGCAGTACTTC	CASSLDRREQYF
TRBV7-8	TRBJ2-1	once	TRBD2	TGTGCCAGCAGCTTAGTTGCTGCGGGGGGCTCCTACAATGAGCAGTTCTTC	CASSLVAAGGSYNEQFF
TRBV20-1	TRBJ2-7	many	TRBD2	TGCAGTGCTAGTTCATCTAGCGGAACCTACGAGCAGTACTTC	CSASSSSGTYEQYF
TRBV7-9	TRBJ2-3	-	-	TGTGCCAGCAGCTTGACTCAAAGCACAGATACGCAGTATTTT	CASSLTQSTDTQYF
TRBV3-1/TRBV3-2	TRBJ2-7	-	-	TGTGCCAGCAGCCAAGGGGCAGTCTCCTACGAGCAGTACTTC	CASSQGAVSYEQYF
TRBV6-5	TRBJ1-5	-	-	TGTGCCAGCAGAACAGGCCCACCCCAGCCCCAGCATTTT	CASRTGPPQPQHF
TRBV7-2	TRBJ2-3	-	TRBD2	TGTGCCAGCAGCTCGCTGCCGGGGGGTTACACAGATACGCAGTATTTT	CASSSLPGGYTDTQYF
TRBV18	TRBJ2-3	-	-	TGTGCCAGCTCACCAACAAGGGTCCGTGATACGCAGTATTTT	CASSPTRVRDTQYF
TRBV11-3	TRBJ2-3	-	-	TGTGCCAGCAGCTCCAGGGGGGGTACGCAGTATTTT	CASSSRGGTQYF
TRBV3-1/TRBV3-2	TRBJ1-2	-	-	TGTGCCAGCAGCCGGGTCTGGACAGATGGCTACACCTTC	CASSRVWTDGYTF
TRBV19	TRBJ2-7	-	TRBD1	TGTGCCAGTAGTATCCCTGGACAGGGCTACGAGCAGTACTTC	CASSIPGQGYEQYF
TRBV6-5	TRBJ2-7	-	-	TGTGCCAGCAGAGAGACTAGTGGCTACGAGCAGTACTTC	CASRETSGYEQYF
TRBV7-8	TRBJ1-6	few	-	TGTGCCAGCAGCGTAGGACTGGAAGCCAGCTCCTATAATTCACCCCTCCACTTT	CASSVGLEASSYNSPLHF
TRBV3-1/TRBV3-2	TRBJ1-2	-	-	TGTGCCAGCAGCCAATCGGATATAGGGCCTACCGGCTACACCTTC	CASSQSDIGPTGYTF
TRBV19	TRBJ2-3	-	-	TGTGCCAGTAGTATAGGCGGCGGTCCCAGCACAGATACGCAGTATTTT	CASSIGGGPSTDTQYF
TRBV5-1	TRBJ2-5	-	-	TGCGCCAGCAGCTTGGATAACGTAGAAGAGACCCAGTACTTC	CASSLDNVEETQYF
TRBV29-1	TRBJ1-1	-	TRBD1	TGCAGCGTTAGAATTCGGGACAGGGGAACTGAAGCTTTCTTT	CSVRIRDRGTEAFF
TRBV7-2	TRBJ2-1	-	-	TGTGCCAGCAGCCCCTCCCCCGGCTACAATGAGCAGTTCTTC	CASSPSPGYNEQFF
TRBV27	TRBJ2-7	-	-	TGTGCCAGCAGTTTTACTTCCAACTCCTACGAGCAGTACTTC	CASSFTSNSYEQYF
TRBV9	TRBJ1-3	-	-	TGTGCCAGCAGCGTAGGGAGGACTGCCGGAAACACCATATATTTT	CASSVGRTAGNTIYF
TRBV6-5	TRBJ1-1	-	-	TGTGCCAGCACCTCGGCGGGAGGGGGCACTGAAGCTTTCTTT	CASTSAGGGTEAFF
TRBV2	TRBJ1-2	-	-	TGTGCCAGCAGTCAGGAGATTGGCTACACCTTC	CASSQEIGYTF
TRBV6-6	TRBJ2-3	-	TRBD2	TGTGCCAGCAGGGGGACTACCCCTAGCACAGATACGCAGTATTTT	CASRGTTPSTDTQYF
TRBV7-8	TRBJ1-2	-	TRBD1	TGTGCCAGCAGCTTCGAGGTTGGACAGGGGGCCAATAACTATGGCTACACCTTC	CASSFEVGQGANNYGYTF
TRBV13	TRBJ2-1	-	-	TGTGCCAGCAGCTTAGTGGCTAGCGAGCAGTTCTTC	CASSLVASEQFF
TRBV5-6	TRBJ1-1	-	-	TGTGCCAGCAGCTTCCAAGGAAACACTGAAGCTTTCTTT	CASSFQGNTEAFF
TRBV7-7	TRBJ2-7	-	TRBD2	TGTGCCAGCAGCCCGATTCGGACTAGCGGGGGGGCCGGTTCCTACGAGCAGTACTTC	CASSPIRTSGGAGSYEQYF
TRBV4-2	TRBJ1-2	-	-	TGTGCCAGCAGCCAAACTGGGGAAGGATTAGGGGGCTACACCTTC	CASSQTGEGLGGYTF
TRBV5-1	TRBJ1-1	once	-	TGCGCCAGCAGCTTGTTAAGCTGGGCGGACACTGAAGCTTTCTTT	CASSLLSWADTEAFF
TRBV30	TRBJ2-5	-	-	TGTGCCTGGAGTAGGGGGGGGCAGGGCCAAGAGACCCAGTACTTC	CAWSRGGQGQETQYF
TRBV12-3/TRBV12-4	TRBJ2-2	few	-	TGTGCCAGCAGCCGTGGCCTTACCGGGGAGCTGTTTTTT	CASSRGLTGELFF
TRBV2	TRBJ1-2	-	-	TGTGCCAGCAGAAGTGACCGGACGGCCTATGGCTACACCTTC	CASRSDRTAYGYTF
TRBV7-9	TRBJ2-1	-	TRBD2	TGTGCCAGCGATGGGACTATCTCCAATGAGCAGTTCTTC	CASDGTISNEQFF
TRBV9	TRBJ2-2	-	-	TGTGCCAGCAGCCCCCGCGGCTCAAGCTCCTCCACCGGGGAGCTGTTTTTT	CASSPRGSSSSTGELFF
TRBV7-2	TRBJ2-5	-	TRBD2	TGTGCCAGGACTAGCGGCGGGGGGGCCCAAGAGACCCAGTACTTC	CARTSGGGAQETQYF
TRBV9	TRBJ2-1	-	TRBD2	TGTGCCAGCAGCGTAGTACTAGCGGGCAATGAGCAGTTCTTC	CASSVVLAGNEQFF
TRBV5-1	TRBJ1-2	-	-	TGCGCCAGCAGCTTGGAGGCCAGCACAGCCTATGGCTACACCTTC	CASSLEASTAYGYTF
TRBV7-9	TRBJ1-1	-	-	TGTGCCAGCAGCTTAGGAAACGGCCTGAACACTGAAGCTTTCTTT	CASSLGNGLNTEAFF
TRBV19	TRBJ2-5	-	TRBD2	TGTGCCAGTAGTGCGGGACTAGCCGAGACCCAGTACTTC	CASSAGLAETQYF
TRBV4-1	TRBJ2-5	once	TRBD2	TGCGCCAGCAGCCAACGCACGGGGGGGGACGGAGAGACCCAGTACTTC	CASSQRTGGDGETQYF
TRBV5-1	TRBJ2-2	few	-	TGCGCCAGCAGCTCAGGAGACATTTTAAACACCGGGGAGCTGTTTTTT	CASSSGDILNTGELFF
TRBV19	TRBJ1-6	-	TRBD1	TGTGCCAGTAGCCCCAGGGGGGGCTCCTATAATTCACCCCTCCACTTT	CASSPRGGSYNSPLHF
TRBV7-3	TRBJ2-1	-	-	TGTGCCAGCAGCTTAGTTTACGGGATTGAGCAGTTCTTC	CASSLVYGIEQFF
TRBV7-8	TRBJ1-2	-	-	TGTGCCAGCAGCTCCGTCCATGGGTATGGCTACACCTTC	CASSSVHGYGYTF
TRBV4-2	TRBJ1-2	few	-	TGTGCCAGCAGCCAAGAGGCAGGGAATGGCTACACCTTC	CASSQEAGNGYTF